This T cell receptor beta chain was identified in a study of blood T cell repertoires in COVID-19. Here immunoSEQ multiplex PCR was the method, and the copy in TCRdb shows in-frame clones only, minus some. This sample yields under 100,000 clones, of which about nine tenths are seen a single time; about 15% belongs to the top ten. V was cut by 5 bases and J by 6 bases, with 10 bases left in between. The germline CDR1 and CDR2 sequences are MNHEY and SVGAGI. The CDR3 contains 12 residues. The sequence was obtained from a male donor with acute or convalescent COVID-19. The chain employs TRBV6-5 and TRBJ1-1, with a weak D call TRBD1 (5 bases). Input material: peripheral blood. The chain's CDR3 is CASSHQGSEAFF. CDR3 nucleotide sequence: TGTGCCAGCAGTCACCAGGGATCTGAAGCTTTCTTT.